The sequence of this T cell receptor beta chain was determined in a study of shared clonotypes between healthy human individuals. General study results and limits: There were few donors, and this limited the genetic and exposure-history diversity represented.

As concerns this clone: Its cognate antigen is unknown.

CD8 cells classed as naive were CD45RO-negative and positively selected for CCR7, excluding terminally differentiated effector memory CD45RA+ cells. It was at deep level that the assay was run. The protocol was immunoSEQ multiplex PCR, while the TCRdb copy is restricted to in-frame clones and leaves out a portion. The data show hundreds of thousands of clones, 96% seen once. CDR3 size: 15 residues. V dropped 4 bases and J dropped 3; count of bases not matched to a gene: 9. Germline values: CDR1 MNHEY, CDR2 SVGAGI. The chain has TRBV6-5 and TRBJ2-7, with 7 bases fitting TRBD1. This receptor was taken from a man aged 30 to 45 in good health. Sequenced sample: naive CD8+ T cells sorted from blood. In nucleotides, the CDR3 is TGTGCCAGCAGTTCTCCATGGACAGGCAGCTACGAGCAGTACTTC. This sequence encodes CASSSPWTGSYEQYF.